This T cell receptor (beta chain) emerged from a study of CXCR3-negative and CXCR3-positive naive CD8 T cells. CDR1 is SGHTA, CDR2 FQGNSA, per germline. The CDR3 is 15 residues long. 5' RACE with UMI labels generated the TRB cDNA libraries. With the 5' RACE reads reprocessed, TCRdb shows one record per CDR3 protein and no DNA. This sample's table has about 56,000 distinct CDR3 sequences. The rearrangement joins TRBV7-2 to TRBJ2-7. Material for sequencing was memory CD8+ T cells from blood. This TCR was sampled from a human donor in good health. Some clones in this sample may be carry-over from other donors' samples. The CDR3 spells CASSLVVGRTYEQYF.